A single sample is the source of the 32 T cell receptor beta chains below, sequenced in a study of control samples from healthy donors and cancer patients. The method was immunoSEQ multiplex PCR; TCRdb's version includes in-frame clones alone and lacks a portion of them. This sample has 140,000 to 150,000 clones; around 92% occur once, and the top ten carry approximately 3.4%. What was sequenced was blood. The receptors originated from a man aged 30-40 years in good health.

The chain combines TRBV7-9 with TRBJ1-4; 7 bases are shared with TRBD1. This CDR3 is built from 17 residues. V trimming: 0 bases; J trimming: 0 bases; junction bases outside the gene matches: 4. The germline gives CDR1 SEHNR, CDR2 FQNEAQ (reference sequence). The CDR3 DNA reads TGTGCCAGCAGCTTAGCCTCAGGGGGGGCAACTAATGAAAAACTGTTTTTT. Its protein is CASSLASGGATNEKLFF.

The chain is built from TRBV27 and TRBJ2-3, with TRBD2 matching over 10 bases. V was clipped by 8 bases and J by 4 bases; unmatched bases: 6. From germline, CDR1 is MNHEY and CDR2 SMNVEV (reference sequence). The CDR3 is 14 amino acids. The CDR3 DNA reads TGTGCCAGCCGCCTAGCGGGGGCGGCAGATACGCAGTATTTT. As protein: CASRLAGAADTQYF.

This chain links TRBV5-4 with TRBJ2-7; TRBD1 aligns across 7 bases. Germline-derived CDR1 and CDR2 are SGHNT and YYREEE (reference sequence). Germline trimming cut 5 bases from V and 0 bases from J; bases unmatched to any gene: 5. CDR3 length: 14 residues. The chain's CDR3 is CASSLGDSSYEQYF. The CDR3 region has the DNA TGTGCCAGCAGTCTGGGGGACAGCTCCTACGAGCAGTACTTC.

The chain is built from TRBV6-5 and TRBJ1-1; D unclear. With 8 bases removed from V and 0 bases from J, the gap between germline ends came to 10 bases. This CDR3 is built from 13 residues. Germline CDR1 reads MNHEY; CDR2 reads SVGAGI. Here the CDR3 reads CASRKTLNTEAFF. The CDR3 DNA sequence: TGTGCCAGCCGTAAGACCCTGAACACTGAAGCTTTCTTT.

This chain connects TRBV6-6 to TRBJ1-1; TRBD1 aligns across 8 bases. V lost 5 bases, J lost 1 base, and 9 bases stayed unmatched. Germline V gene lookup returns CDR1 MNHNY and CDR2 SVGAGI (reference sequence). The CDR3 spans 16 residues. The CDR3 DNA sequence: TGTGCCAGCAGTCGACAGGGGAACATACCGAACACTGAAGCTTTCTTT. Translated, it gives CASSRQGNIPNTEAFF.

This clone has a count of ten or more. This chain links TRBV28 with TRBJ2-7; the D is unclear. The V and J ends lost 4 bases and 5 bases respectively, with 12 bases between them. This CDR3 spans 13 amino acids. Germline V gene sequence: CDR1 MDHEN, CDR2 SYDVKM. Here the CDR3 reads CASSSLVFNEQYF. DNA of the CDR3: TGTGCCAGCAGTTCCTTGGTATTCAACGAGCAGTACTTC. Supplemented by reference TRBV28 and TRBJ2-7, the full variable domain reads DVKVTQSSRYLVKRTGEKVFLECVQDMDHENMFWYRQDPGLGLRLIYFSYDVKMKEKGDIPEGYSVSREKKERFSLILESASTNQTSMYLCASSSLVFNEQYFGPGTRLTVT.

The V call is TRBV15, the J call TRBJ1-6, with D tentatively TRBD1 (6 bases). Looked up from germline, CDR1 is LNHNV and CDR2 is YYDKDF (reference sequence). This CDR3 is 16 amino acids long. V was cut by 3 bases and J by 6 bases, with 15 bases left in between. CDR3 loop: CATSRGRQDSNSPLHF. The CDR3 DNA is TGTGCCACCAGCAGGGGACGACAGGATTCTAATTCACCCCTCCACTTT.

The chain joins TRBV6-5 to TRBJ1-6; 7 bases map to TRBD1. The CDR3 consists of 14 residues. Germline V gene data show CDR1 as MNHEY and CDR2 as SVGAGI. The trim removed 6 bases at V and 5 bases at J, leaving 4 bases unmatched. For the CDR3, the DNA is TGTGCCAGCAGGACCGGGACAGATAATTCACCCCTCCACTTT. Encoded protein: CASRTGTDNSPLHF.

CDR3 nucleotide sequence: TGTGCCAGCACCAAAGCGGGGGGAAGAGGCTACACCTTC. Residues: CASTKAGGRGYTF. This sequence joins TRBV28 and TRBJ1-2, with TRBD1 as a possible D gene (5 bases). The CDR3 consists of 13 residues. V lost 7 bases and J lost 8, with 17 bases in between. Germline CDR1 MDHEN, CDR2 SYDVKM.

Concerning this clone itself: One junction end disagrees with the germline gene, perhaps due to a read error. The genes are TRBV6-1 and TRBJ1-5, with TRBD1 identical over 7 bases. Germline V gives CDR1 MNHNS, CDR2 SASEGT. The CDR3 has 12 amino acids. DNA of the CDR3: TGTGCCAGCAGCGAAGGGGGCCAGCCCCAGCATTTT. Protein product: CASSEGGQPQHF.

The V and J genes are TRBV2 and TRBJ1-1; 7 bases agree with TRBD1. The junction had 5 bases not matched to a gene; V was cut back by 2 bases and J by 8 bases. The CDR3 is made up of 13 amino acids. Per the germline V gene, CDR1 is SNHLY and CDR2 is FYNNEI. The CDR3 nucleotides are TGTGCCAGCAGTGAAAGGCTCAGGGGGGAAGCTTTCTTT. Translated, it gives CASSERLRGEAFF.

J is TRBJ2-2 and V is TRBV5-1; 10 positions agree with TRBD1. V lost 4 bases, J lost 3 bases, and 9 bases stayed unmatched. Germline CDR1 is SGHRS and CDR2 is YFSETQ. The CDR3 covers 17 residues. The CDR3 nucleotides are TGCGCCAGCAGCCACGGCAGGACAGGGGGGTACACCGGGGAGCTGTTTTTT. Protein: CASSHGRTGGYTGELFF.

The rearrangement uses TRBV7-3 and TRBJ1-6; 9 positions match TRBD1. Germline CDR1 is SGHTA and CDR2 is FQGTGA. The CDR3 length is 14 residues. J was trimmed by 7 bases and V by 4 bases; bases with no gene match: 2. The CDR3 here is CASSSGQGNSPLHF. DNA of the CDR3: TGTGCCAGCAGCTCCGGACAGGGGAATTCACCCCTCCACTTT.

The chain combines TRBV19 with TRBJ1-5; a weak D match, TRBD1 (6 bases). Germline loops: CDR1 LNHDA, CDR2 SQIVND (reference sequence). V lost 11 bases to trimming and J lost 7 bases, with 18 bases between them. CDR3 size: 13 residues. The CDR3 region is CAARGGKGQPQHF. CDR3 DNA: TGTGCCGCAAGGGGGGGGAAGGGGCAGCCCCAGCATTTT.

CDR3 in amino acids: CASSESRGPNEQFF. Written as DNA, the CDR3 is TGTGCCAGCAGTGAATCCAGGGGGCCAAATGAGCAGTTCTTC. J is TRBJ2-1 and V is TRBV28; the match to TRBD1 covers 8 bases. Trimming at V came to 5 bases and at J to 7 bases, leaving 7 bases not matched to a gene. The CDR3 is made up of 14 amino acids. Germline-derived CDR1 and CDR2 are MDHEN and SYDVKM.

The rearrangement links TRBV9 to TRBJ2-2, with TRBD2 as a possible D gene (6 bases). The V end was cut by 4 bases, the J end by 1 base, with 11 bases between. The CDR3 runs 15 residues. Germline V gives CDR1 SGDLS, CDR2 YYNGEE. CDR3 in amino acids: CASSPGGRNTGELFF. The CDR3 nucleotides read TGTGCCAGCAGCCCCGGGGGTAGGAACACCGGGGAGCTGTTTTTT.

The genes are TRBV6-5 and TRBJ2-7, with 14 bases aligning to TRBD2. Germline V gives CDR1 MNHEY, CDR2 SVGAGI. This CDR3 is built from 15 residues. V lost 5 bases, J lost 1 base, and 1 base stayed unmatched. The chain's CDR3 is CASSRTSGGSYEQYF. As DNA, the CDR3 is TGTGCCAGCAGTAGGACTAGCGGGGGGTCCTACGAGCAGTACTTC.

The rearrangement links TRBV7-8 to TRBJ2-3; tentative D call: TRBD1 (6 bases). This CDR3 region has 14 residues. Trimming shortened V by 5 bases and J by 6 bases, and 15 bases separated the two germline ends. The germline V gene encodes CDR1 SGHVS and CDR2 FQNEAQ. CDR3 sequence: CASSQMGAPDTQYF. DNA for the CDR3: TGTGCCAGCAGCCAAATGGGGGCCCCGGATACGCAGTATTTT.

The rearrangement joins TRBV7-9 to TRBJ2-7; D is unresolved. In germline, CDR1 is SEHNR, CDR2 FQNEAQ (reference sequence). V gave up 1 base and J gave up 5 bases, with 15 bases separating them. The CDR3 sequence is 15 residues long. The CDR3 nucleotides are TGTGCCAGCAGCTTAGAAGGCAGGAGCCTAGACGAGCAGTACTTC. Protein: CASSLEGRSLDEQYF.

DNA for the CDR3: TGTGCCAGCAGCTTGGACAGCAATCAGCCCCAGCATTTT. Translating gives CASSLDSNQPQHF. V gene TRBV7-7 combines with J gene TRBJ1-5; D ambiguous. The V end was cut by 3 bases, the J end by 1 base, with 4 bases between. In germline, CDR1 is SSHAT, CDR2 FNYEAQ (reference sequence). This CDR3 region has 13 residues. Complete variable domain (other parts from reference TRBV7-7 and TRBJ1-5): GAGVSQSPRYKVTKRGQDVTLRCDPISSHATLYWYQQALGQGPEFLTYFNYEAQPDKSGLPSDRFSAERPEGSISTLTIQRTEQRDSAMYRCASSLDSNQPQHFGDGTRLSIL.

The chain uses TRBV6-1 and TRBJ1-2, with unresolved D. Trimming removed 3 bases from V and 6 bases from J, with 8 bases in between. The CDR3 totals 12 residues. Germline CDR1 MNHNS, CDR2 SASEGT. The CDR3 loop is CASSDGVDGYTF. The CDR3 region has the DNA TGTGCCAGCAGTGATGGGGTGGATGGCTACACCTTC.

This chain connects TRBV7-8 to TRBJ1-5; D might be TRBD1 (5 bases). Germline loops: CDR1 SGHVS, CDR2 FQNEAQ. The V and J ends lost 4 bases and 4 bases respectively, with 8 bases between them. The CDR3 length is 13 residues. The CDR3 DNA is TGTGCCAGCAGCTCCCGGGGGAATCAGCCCCAGCATTTT. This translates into CASSSRGNQPQHF.

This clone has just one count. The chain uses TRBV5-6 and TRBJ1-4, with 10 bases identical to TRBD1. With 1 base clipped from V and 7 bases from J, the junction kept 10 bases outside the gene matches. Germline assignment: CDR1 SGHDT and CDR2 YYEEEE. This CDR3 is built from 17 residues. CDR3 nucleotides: TGTGCCAGCAGCTTGCCGGACAGGGGGTCATTAGGTGAAAAACTGTTTTTT. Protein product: CASSLPDRGSLGEKLFF.

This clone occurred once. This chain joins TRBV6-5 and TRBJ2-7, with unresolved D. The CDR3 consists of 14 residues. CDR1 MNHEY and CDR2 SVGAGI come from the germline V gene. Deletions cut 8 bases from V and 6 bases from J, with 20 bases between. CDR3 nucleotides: TGTGCCAGCCGATCAGGAGTTAAACCCCTCGAGCAGTACTTC. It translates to CASRSGVKPLEQYF.

The chain's CDR3 is CASSRGDNQPQHF. The CDR3 nucleotides are TGTGCCAGCAGTCGGGGTGACAATCAGCCCCAGCATTTT. The V gene is TRBV2, the J gene TRBJ1-5, with D uncertain. The CDR3 runs to 13 residues. The V and J ends lost 5 bases and 3 bases respectively, with 8 bases between them. CDR1 is SNHLY, CDR2 FYNNEI, per germline.

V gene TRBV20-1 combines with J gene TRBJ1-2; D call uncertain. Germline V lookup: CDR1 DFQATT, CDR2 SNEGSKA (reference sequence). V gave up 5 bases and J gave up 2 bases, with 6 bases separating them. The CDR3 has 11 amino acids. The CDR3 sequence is CSAPMNYGYTF. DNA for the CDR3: TGCAGTGCTCCCATGAACTATGGCTACACCTTC.

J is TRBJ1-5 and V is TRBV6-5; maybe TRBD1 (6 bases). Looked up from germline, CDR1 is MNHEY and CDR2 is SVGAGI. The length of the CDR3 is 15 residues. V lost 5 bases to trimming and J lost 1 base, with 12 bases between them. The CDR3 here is CASSTGAASNQPQHF. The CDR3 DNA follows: TGTGCCAGCAGTACGGGGGCAGCCAGCAATCAGCCCCAGCATTTT.

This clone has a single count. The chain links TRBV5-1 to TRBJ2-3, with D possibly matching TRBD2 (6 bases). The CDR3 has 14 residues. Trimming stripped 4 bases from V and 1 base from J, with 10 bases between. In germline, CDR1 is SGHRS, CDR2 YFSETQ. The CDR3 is CASSPGTRTDTQYF. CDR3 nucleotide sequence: TGCGCCAGCAGCCCCGGGACTCGCACAGATACGCAGTATTTT.

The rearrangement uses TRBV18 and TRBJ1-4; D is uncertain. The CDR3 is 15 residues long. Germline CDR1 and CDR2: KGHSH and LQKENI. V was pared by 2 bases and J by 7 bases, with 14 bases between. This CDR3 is CASSPILDGSEKLFF. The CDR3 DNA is TGTGCCAGCTCACCAATCTTAGACGGTAGTGAAAAACTGTTTTTT.

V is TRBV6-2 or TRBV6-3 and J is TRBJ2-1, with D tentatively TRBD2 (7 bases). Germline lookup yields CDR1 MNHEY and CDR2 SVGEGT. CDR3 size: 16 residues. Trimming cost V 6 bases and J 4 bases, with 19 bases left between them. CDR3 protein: CASSPRGGAGYNEQFF. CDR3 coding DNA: TGTGCCAGCAGCCCTAGGGGGGGGGCAGGTTACAATGAGCAGTTCTTC.

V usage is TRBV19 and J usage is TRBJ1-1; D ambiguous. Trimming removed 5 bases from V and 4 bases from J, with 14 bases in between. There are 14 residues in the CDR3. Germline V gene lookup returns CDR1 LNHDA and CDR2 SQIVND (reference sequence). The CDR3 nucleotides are TGTGCCAGTAGTCTTCGTACCCCGAGCACTGAAGCTTTCTTT. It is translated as CASSLRTPSTEAFF.

The CDR3 DNA sequence: TGTGCCAGCAGTCAAAGGGAGGTCGGGGAGCTGTTTTTT. Its translation: CASSQREVGELFF. The chain uses TRBV27 and TRBJ2-2; weak D call: TRBD2 (6 bases). Germline V lookup: CDR1 MNHEY, CDR2 SMNVEV (reference sequence). The ends were cut back, 5 bases at V and 7 bases at J, with 11 bases in the middle. The CDR3 length is 13 residues.